The TCR beta chain described here comes from a study of cytomegalovirus exposure and HLA in healthy donors. Deletions cut 1 base from V and 0 bases from J, with 13 bases between. The CDR3 has 17 residues. Germline V gives CDR1 SQVTM, CDR2 ANQGSEA. The PCR had 60 Vbeta and 13 Jbeta primers. Clones were sequenced by immunoSEQ multiplex PCR, and TCRdb holds only the in-frame ones, with some missing. The table has 130,000 or so clones, 55% to 75% seen once. In the case of this clone: Antigen: not known.

Study results and caveats: Later work found most CMV-associated TCR beta chains apparently HLA-restricted. CMV serostatus was the only immune exposure information that was available.

Sequencing input: PBMCs. The TCR originated in a man aged 50 or older in good health and CMV-seropositive. The chain combines TRBV29-1 with TRBJ2-6; D perhaps matches TRBD2 (7 bases). The CDR3 DNA sequence: TGCAGCGTTGAAGGCGGGGGCGGCCTCTCTGGGGCCAACGTCCTGACTTTC. This encodes CSVEGGGGLSGANVLTF. The full variable domain, rest sourced from reference TRBV29-1 and TRBJ2-6, is SAVISQKPSRDICQRGTSLTIQCQVDSQVTMMFWYRQQPGQSLTLIATANQGSEATYESGFVIDKFPISRPNLTFSTLTVSNMSPEDSSIYLCSVEGGGGLSGANVLTFGAGSRLTVL.